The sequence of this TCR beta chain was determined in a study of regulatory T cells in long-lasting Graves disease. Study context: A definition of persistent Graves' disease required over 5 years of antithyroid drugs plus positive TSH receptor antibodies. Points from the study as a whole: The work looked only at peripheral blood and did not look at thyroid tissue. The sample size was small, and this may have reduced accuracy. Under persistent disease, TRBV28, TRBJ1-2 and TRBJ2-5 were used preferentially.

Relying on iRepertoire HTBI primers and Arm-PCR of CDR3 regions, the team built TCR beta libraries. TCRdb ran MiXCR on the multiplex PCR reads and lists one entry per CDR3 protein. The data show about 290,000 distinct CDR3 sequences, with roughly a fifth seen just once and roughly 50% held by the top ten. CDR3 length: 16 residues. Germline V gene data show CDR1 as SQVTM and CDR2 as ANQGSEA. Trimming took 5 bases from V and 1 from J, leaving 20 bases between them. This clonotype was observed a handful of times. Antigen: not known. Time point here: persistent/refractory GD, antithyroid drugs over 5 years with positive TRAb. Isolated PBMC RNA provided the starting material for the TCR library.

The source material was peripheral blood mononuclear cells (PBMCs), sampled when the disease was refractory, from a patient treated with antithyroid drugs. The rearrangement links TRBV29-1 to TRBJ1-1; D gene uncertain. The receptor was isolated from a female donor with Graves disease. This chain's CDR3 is CSVTGAADLPNTEAFF. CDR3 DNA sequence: TGCAGCGTTACCGGCGCTGCCGATCTACCGAACACTGAAGCTTTCTTT. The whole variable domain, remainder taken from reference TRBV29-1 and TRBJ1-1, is SAVISQKPSRDICQRGTSLTIQCQVDSQVTMMFWYRQQPGQSLTLIATANQGSEATYESGFVIDKFPISRPNLTFSTLTVSNMSPEDSSIYLCSVTGAADLPNTEAFFGQGTRLTVV.